Listed here are 12 T cell receptor beta chains from one sample, sequenced in a study of control samples from healthy donors and cancer patients. Repertoires were generated with immunoSEQ multiplex PCR, while TCRdb's copy carries only in-frame clones and drops some. This sample has 160,000 or so clones; roughly 90% occur once, and the top ten carry roughly 0.64%. Material for sequencing was blood. These receptors came from a woman aged 25 to 45 in good health.

The CDR3 DNA reads TGTGCCAGCAGTTTTCGGGCTAGCGGGAGGGCTACCGGGGAGCTGTTTTTT. Translating it yields CASSFRASGRATGELFF. The genes are TRBV28 and TRBJ2-2; 12 bases fit TRBD2. This CDR3 contains 17 residues. After removal of 3 bases from V and 5 bases from J, the junction contained 7 bases not matched to a gene. CDR1 is MDHEN, CDR2 SYDVKM, per germline.

The chain employs TRBV19 and TRBJ1-4, with 7 bases matching TRBD1. Looked up from germline, CDR1 is LNHDA and CDR2 is SQIVND (reference sequence). After removal of 5 bases from V and 8 bases from J, the junction contained 8 bases not matched to a gene. This CDR3 contains 14 residues. CDR3 region: CASSSRQGWEKLFF. The CDR3 coding sequence is TGTGCCAGTAGTTCGCGACAGGGTTGGGAAAAACTGTTTTTT. Filled out from reference TRBV19 and TRBJ1-4, the complete variable domain reads DGGITQSPKYLFRKEGQNVTLSCEQNLNHDAMYWYRQDPGQGLRLIYYSQIVNDFQKGDIAEGYSVSREKKESFPLTVTSAQKNPTAFYLCASSSRQGWEKLFFGSGTQLSVL.

The chain employs TRBV5-4 and TRBJ1-1; weak D call: TRBD1 (5 bases). CDR1 and CDR2 from the germline V gene are SGHNT and YYREEE (reference sequence). V lost 4 bases to trimming and J lost 7 bases, with 14 bases between them. This CDR3 has 13 residues. The CDR3 DNA reads TGTGCCAGCAGCCTTGCGGGGGGAGTTGAAGCTTTCTTT. Translated, it gives CASSLAGGVEAFF.

CDR3 in amino acids: CASSPVMPYQPQHF. DNA of the CDR3: TGTGCCAGCAGTCCCGTGATGCCCTATCAGCCCCAGCATTTT. The chain joins TRBV28 to TRBJ1-5; no definite D call. V lost 5 bases and J 5 bases, leaving 13 bases between the germline ends. The germline V gene has CDR1 MDHEN and CDR2 SYDVKM. This CDR3 has 14 amino acids.

The chain is built from TRBV28 and TRBJ2-6; D is possibly TRBD1 or TRBD2 (7 bases each). Per germline, CDR1 MDHEN and CDR2 SYDVKM. The CDR3 totals 17 residues. V lost 5 bases and J lost 2, with 16 bases in between. The CDR3 DNA is TGTGCCAGCAGTCTGGGGAGGGGGCTAGCTGGGGCCAACGTCCTGACTTTC. Translated: CASSLGRGLAGANVLTF.

This clone has a single count. The chain combines TRBV12-3 or TRBV12-4 with TRBJ2-7, with D unclear. V lost 6 bases and J 4 bases, leaving 7 bases between the germline ends. The CDR3 covers 11 residues. CDR3 loop: CASSALYEQYF. The DNA for the CDR3 is TGTGCCAGCAGCGCCCTTTACGAGCAGTACTTC.

The chain carries TRBV9 and TRBJ2-3; 7 bases align to TRBD1. J lost 2 bases, V lost 2 bases, and 5 bases had no gene match. CDR1 is SGDLS and CDR2 is YYNGEE in the germline V gene. The CDR3 is 15 residues long. The CDR3 here is CASSVVQGPTDTQYF. The DNA of the CDR3 is TGTGCCAGCAGCGTCGTACAGGGGCCCACAGATACGCAGTATTTT.

This sequence joins TRBV28 and TRBJ1-3, with 7 bases that match TRBD1. In germline, CDR1 is MDHEN, CDR2 SYDVKM. There are 15 residues in the CDR3. The V and J ends lost 5 bases and 3 bases, in that order; junction bases with no gene match: 7. The CDR3 bases are TGTGCCAGCAGTCCCTTGAGGGACAGTGGAAACACCATATATTTT. It specifies CASSPLRDSGNTIYF.

The DNA of the CDR3 is TGTGCCAGCAGCGCCTCTAGCGGGGGATACGAGCAGTACTTC. As protein: CASSASSGGYEQYF. The chain combines TRBV11-2 with TRBJ2-7; 10 positions agree with TRBD2. This CDR3 is 14 amino acids long. Germline-derived CDR1 and CDR2 are SGHAT and FQNNGV. The V segment lost 5 bases and the J segment 4 bases; nucleotides outside the gene matches: 5.

The rearrangement joins TRBV28 to TRBJ2-7; 8 bases fit TRBD2. The CDR3 runs to 12 residues. V lost 5 bases to trimming and J lost 12 bases; unmatched junction nucleotides: 9. CDR1 and CDR2 (germline): MDHEN, SYDVKM. This CDR3 reads CASSPGTRAWYF. The DNA for the CDR3 is TGTGCCAGCAGTCCCGGGACTAGGGCGTGGTACTTC.

The chain is built from TRBV2 and TRBJ2-5, with 7 bases lining up with TRBD1. Germline V lookup: CDR1 SNHLY, CDR2 FYNNEI. This CDR3 comprises 15 residues. After removal of 7 bases from V and 1 base from J, the junction contained 9 bases not matched to a gene. CDR3 DNA sequence: TGTGCCAGCACCGACGGGACAGATATCCAAGAGACCCAGTACTTC. This encodes CASTDGTDIQETQYF.

This chain uses TRBV18 with TRBJ2-7; D not certain. The CDR3 is 13 residues long. The V end lost 1 base, the J end lost 6 bases, and 10 bases lay between the germline ends. The germline CDR1 and CDR2 sequences are KGHSH and LQKENI. Written as DNA, the CDR3 is TGTGCCAGCTCACCACACGAATACGGCGAGCAGTACTTC. Translated: CASSPHEYGEQYF.